The 2 T cell receptor beta chains listed next were all sequenced from one sample in a study of T cell responses to AZD1222 COVID-19 vaccine. Using immunoSEQ multiplex PCR, the repertoire was profiled, and TCRdb retains in-frame clones only, with some absent. The repertoire holds around 160,000 clones, about nine tenths seen once, with 5.5% in the top ten. This sample comprised peripheral blood, obtained on day 0 of AZD1222 vaccination. These receptors came from an adult in good health.

The chain combines TRBV5-1 with TRBJ2-7; D assignment may be TRBD1 or TRBD2 (5 bases each). Germline V gives CDR1 SGHRS, CDR2 YFSETQ. The CDR3 extends over 14 amino acids. With 0 bases removed from V and 1 base from J, the gap between germline ends came to 8 bases. CDR3 sequence (DNA): TGCGCCAGCAGCTTGGGGTGGGGGTCCTACGAGCAGTACTTC. It codes for CASSLGWGSYEQYF. The full variable domain, its missing parts supplied by reference TRBV5-1 and TRBJ2-7, is KAGVTQTPRYLIKTRGQQVTLSCSPISGHRSVSWYQQTPGQGLQFLFEYFSETQRNKGNFPGRFSGRQFSNSRSEMNVSTLELGDSALYLCASSLGWGSYEQYFGPGTRLTVT.

This chain connects TRBV6-1 to TRBJ2-1, with 11 bases that match TRBD2. CDR3 length equals 16 residues. V was pared by 4 bases and J by 9 bases, with 11 bases of the junction left unmatched. Germline V lookup: CDR1 MNHNS, CDR2 SASEGT. The CDR3 DNA is TGTGCCAGCAGTGTGGGGACTAGCGGACCCGAGGGTGAGCAGTTCTTC. It is translated as CASSVGTSGPEGEQFF.